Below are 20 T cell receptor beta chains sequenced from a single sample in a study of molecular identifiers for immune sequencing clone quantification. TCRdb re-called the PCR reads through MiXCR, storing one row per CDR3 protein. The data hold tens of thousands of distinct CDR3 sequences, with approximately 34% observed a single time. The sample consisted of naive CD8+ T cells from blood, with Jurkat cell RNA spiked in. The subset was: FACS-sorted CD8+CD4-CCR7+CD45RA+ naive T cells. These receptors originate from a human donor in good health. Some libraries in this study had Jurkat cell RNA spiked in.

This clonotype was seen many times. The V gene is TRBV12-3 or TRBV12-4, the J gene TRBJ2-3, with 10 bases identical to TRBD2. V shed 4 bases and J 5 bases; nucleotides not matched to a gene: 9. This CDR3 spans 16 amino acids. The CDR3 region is CASSYLLAGVVDTQYF. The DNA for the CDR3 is TGTGCCAGCAGTTACTTGCTAGCGGGAGTCGTAGATACGCAGTATTTT.

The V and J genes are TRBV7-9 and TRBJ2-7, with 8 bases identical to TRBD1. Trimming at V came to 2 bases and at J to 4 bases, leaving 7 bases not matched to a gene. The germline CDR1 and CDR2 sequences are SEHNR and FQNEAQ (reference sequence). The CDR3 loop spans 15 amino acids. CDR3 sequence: CASSLKDRASYEQYF. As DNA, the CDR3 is TGTGCCAGCAGCTTAAAGGACAGGGCGTCGTACGAGCAGTACTTC.

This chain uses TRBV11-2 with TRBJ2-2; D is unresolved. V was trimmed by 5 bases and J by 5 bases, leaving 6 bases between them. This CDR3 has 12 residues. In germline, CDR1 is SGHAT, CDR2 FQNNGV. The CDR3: CASSILTGELFF. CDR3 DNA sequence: TGTGCCAGCAGCATTTTGACCGGGGAGCTGTTTTTT.

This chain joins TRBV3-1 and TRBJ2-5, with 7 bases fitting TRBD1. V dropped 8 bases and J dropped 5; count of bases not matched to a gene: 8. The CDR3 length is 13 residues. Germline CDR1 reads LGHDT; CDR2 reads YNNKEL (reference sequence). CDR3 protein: CASLETGLETQYF. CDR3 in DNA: TGTGCCAGCCTGGAGACAGGGCTGGAGACCCAGTACTTC.

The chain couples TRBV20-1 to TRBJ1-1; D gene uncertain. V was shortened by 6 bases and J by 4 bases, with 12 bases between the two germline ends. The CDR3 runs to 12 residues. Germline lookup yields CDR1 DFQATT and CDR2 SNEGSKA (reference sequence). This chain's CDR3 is CSATGEGTEAFF. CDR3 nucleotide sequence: TGCAGTGCGACGGGCGAGGGCACTGAAGCTTTCTTT.

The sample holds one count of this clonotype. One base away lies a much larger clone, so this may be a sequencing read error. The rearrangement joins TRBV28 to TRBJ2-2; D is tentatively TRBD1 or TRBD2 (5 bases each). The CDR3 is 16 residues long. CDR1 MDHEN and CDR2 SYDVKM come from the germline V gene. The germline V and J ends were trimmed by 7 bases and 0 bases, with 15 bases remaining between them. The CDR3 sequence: CASKFWDETNTGELFF. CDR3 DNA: TGTGCCAGCAAATTTTGGGACGAGACGAACACCGGGGAGCTGTTTTTT.

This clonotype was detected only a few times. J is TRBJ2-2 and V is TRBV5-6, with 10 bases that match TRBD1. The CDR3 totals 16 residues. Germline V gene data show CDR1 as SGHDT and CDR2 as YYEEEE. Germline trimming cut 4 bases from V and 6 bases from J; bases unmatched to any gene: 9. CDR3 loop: CASSLTWTGGSGELFF. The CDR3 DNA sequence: TGTGCCAGCAGCCTAACCTGGACAGGGGGGTCCGGGGAGCTGTTTTTT.

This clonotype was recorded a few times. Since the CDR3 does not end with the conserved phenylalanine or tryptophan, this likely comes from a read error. The CDR3 bases are TGTGCCAGCAGCTTCGCAGGGTTGACCAAAAACATTCAGTACTCC. Translated, it gives CASSFAGLTKNIQYS. This rearrangement joins TRBV7-9 to TRBJ2-4, with D perhaps TRBD1 (5 bases). V was clipped by 3 bases and J by 2 bases, with 11 bases between them. This CDR3 has 15 residues. Germline CDR1 and CDR2: SEHNR and FQNEAQ (reference sequence).

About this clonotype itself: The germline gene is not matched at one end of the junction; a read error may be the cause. CDR3 protein: CASSLAAGADTGELFF. The CDR3 DNA follows: TGTGCTAGCAGCTTAGCGGCAGGGGCTGACACCGGGGAGCTGTTTTTT. V is TRBV7-7 and J is TRBJ2-2; the D gene could be TRBD1 or TRBD2 (6 bases each). Per the germline V gene, CDR1 is SSHAT and CDR2 is FNYEAQ (reference sequence). The CDR3 has 16 amino acids.

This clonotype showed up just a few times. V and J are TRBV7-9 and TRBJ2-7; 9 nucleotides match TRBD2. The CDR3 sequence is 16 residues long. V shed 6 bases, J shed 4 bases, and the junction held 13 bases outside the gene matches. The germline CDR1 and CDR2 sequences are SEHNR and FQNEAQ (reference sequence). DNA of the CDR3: TGTGCCAGCAGTCCTGCTCGTAGCGGGAGTATTTACGAGCAGTACTTC. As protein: CASSPARSGSIYEQYF.

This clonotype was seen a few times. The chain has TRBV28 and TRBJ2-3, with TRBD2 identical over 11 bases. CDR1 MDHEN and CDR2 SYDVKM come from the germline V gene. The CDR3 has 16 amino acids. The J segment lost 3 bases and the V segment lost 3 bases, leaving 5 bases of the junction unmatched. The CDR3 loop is CASSLGGTSGTDTQYF. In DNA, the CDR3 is TGTGCCAGCAGTTTGGGCGGGACTAGCGGAACAGATACGCAGTATTTT.

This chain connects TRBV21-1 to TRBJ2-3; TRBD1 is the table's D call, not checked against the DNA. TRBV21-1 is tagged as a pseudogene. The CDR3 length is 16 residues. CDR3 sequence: CASSKGEPGSTDTQYF. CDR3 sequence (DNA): TGTGCCAGCAGCAAAGGGGAGCCGGGAAGCACAGATACGCAGTATTTT.

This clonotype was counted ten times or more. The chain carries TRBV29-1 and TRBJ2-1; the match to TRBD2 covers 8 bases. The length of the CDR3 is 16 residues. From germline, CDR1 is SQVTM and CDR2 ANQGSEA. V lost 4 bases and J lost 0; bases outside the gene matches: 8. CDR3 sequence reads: CSVVTSGASSYNEQFF. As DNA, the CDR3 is TGCAGCGTTGTCACTAGCGGAGCCAGCTCCTACAATGAGCAGTTCTTC.

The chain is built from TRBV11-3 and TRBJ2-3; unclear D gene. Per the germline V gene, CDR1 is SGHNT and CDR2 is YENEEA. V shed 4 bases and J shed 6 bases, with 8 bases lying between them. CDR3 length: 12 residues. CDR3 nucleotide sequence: TGTGCCAGCAGCTCCGTGGATGATACGCAGTATTTT. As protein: CASSSVDDTQYF.

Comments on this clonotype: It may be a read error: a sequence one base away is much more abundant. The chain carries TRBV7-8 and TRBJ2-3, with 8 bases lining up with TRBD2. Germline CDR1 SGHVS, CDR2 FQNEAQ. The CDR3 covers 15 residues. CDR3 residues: CASSFSNGRGDTQCF. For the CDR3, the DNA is TGTGCCAGCAGCTTCAGTAACGGGAGGGGAGATACGCAGTGTTTT. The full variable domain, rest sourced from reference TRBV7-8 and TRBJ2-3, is GAGVSQSPRYKVAKRGQDVALRCDPISGHVSLFWYQQALGQGPEFLTYFQNEAQLDKSGLPSDRFFAERPEGSVSTLKIQRTQQEDSAVYLCASSFSNGRGDTQCFGPGTRLTVL.

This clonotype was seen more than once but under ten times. The CDR3 coding sequence is TGTGCCAGCAGCAGCGGGAGGGCCCAAGATACGCAGTATTTT. Translated: CASSSGRAQDTQYF. The chain employs TRBV11-3 and TRBJ2-3, with TRBD2 matching 10 bases. V was clipped by 5 bases and J by 5 bases; unmatched bases: 4. This CDR3 comprises 14 residues. Germline V gene sequence: CDR1 SGHNT, CDR2 YENEEA.

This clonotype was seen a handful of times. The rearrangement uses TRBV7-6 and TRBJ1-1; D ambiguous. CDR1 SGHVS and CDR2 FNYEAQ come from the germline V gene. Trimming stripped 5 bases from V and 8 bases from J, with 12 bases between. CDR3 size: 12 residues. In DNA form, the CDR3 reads TGTGCCAGCAGCCCCGCCGGAAGAGAAGCTTTCTTT. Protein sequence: CASSPAGREAFF.

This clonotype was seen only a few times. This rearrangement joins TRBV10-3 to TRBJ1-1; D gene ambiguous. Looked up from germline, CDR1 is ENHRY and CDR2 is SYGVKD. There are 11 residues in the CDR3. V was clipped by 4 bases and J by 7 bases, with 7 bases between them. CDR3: CAISGTLEAFF. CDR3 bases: TGTGCCATCAGTGGGACGCTTGAAGCTTTCTTT.

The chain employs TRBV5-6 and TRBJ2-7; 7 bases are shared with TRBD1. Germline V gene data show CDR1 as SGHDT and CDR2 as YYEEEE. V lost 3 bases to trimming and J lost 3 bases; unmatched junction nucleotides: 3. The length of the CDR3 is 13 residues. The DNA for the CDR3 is TGTGCCAGCAGCTCGGGACAGAGCTACGAGCAGTACTTC. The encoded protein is CASSSGQSYEQYF. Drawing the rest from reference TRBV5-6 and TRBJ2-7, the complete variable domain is DAGVTQSPTHLIKTRGQQVTLRCSPKSGHDTVSWYQQALGQGPQFIFQYYEEEERQRGNFPDRFSGHQFPNYSSELNVNALLLGDSALYLCASSSGQSYEQYFGPGTRLTVT.

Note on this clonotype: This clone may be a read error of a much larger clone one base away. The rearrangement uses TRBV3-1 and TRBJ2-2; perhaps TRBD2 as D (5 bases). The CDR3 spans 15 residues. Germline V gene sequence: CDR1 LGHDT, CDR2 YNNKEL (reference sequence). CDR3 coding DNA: TGTGCCAGCAGCCAATTTAGCGATAACACCGGGGAGCTGCTTTTT. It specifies CASSQFSDNTGELLF.